The 14 T cell receptor beta chains below were found in one sample sequenced in a study of control samples from healthy donors and cancer patients. Only in-frame clones appear in the TCRdb table, and some are missing; sequencing was by immunoSEQ multiplex PCR. The repertoire holds tens of thousands of clones, with roughly 90% as singletons. The sequencing input was PBMCs. These receptors were taken from a man between 35 and 55 years old with colorectal cancer.

The rearrangement joins TRBV6-5 to TRBJ2-2; D remains ambiguous. Germline-derived CDR1 and CDR2 are MNHEY and SVGAGI. V lost 0 bases and J lost 4, with 9 bases in between. This CDR3 spans 15 amino acids. CDR3 sequence (DNA): TGTGCCAGCAGTTACTCCCAGGCGACCACCGGGGAGCTGTTTTTT. Residues: CASSYSQATTGELFF.

The V gene is TRBV20-1, the J gene TRBJ2-7, with a possible D match to TRBD2 (5 bases). The V end lost 6 bases, the J end lost 6 bases, and 9 bases lay between the germline ends. This CDR3 has 10 amino acids. CDR1 and CDR2 from the germline V gene are DFQATT and SNEGSKA (reference sequence). CDR3 sequence: CSASGAEQYF. Here the CDR3 DNA reads TGCAGTGCAAGCGGCGCCGAGCAGTACTTC.

The gene calls are TRBV18 and TRBJ2-2; a possible D gene is TRBD2 (6 bases). V shed 3 bases and J shed 5 bases, with 10 bases lying between them. The CDR3 consists of 14 residues. Per the germline V gene, CDR1 is KGHSH and CDR2 is LQKENI. Here the CDR3 DNA reads TGTGCCAGCTCACCCCAAGGACTAACCGGGGAGCTGTTTTTT. Its protein product is CASSPQGLTGELFF.

The rearrangement links TRBV6-1 to TRBJ1-2; D is possibly TRBD1 (6 bases). Germline-derived CDR1 and CDR2 are MNHNS and SASEGT. Trimming pared 3 bases from V and 2 bases from J, leaving 10 bases between. The CDR3 runs to 14 residues. CDR3 bases: TGTGCCAGCAGTGATCCGGGACACAACTATGGCTACACCTTC. Translated: CASSDPGHNYGYTF.

The chain links TRBV5-1 to TRBJ1-1, with a possible D match to TRBD1 (6 bases). This CDR3 has 17 residues. The ends were cut back, 0 bases at V and 1 base at J, with 16 bases in the middle. Germline assignment: CDR1 SGHRS and CDR2 YFSETQ. CDR3 DNA sequence: TGCGCCAGCAGCTTGGTACCGGGACAACCAGCGAACACTGAAGCTTTCTTT. Translating it yields CASSLVPGQPANTEAFF.

V is TRBV19 and J is TRBJ1-1; TRBD1 might be the D (5 bases). From germline, CDR1 is LNHDA and CDR2 SQIVND (reference sequence). Trimming left V 10 bases short and J 1 base short, with 13 bases between. The CDR3 sequence is 13 residues long. Here the CDR3 reads CAIRQRSNTEAFF. The CDR3 nucleotides read TGTGCCATACGACAGCGATCGAACACTGAAGCTTTCTTT. Variable domain in full (rest from reference TRBV19 and TRBJ1-1): DGGITQSPKYLFRKEGQNVTLSCEQNLNHDAMYWYRQDPGQGLRLIYYSQIVNDFQKGDIAEGYSVSREKKESFPLTVTSAQKNPTAFYLCAIRQRSNTEAFFGQGTRLTVV.

The rearrangement joins TRBV9 to TRBJ1-6; TRBD1 aligns across 7 bases. Trimming removed 4 bases from V and 7 bases from J; junction bases left unmatched: 5. Germline V gene lookup returns CDR1 SGDLS and CDR2 YYNGEE. CDR3 size: 14 residues. The CDR3 protein is CASSLGTANSPLHF. Written as DNA, the CDR3 is TGTGCCAGCAGCCTCGGGACAGCGAATTCACCCCTCCACTTT.

The rearrangement links TRBV2 to TRBJ2-7, with D hard to call. The CDR3 is made up of 11 amino acids. The V end lost 6 bases, the J end lost 2 bases, and 5 bases lay between the germline ends. Per germline, CDR1 SNHLY and CDR2 FYNNEI. The CDR3 nucleotides read TGTGCCAGCAGGGTAACCTACGAGCAGTACTTC. It codes for CASRVTYEQYF.

This chain joins TRBV5-6 and TRBJ1-1; D possibly corresponds to TRBD1 (5 bases). Germline assignment: CDR1 SGHDT and CDR2 YYEEEE. V lost 5 bases, J lost 1 base, and 9 bases lay in between. This CDR3 spans 13 amino acids. The CDR3: CASRRTKNTEAFF. The DNA of the CDR3 is TGTGCCAGCAGAAGGACAAAGAACACTGAAGCTTTCTTT.

The chain combines TRBV5-1 with TRBJ1-2; TRBD1 matches at 7 bases. Trimming took 4 bases from V and 4 from J; bases not matched to a gene: 4. The CDR3 runs to 13 residues. Germline V lookup: CDR1 SGHRS, CDR2 YFSETQ. The CDR3 loop is CASSRDRAYGYTF. The CDR3 coding sequence is TGCGCCAGCAGCCGTGACAGGGCCTATGGCTACACCTTC. Combining the CDR3 with reference TRBV5-1 and TRBJ1-2 gives the whole variable domain KAGVTQTPRYLIKTRGQQVTLSCSPISGHRSVSWYQQTPGQGLQFLFEYFSETQRNKGNFPGRFSGRQFSNSRSEMNVSTLELGDSALYLCASSRDRAYGYTFGSGTRLTVV.

The CDR3 reads CASSGLYQETQYF. CDR3 bases: TGTGCCAGTAGTGGACTATACCAAGAGACCCAGTACTTC. The chain is built from TRBV19 and TRBJ2-5, with D perhaps TRBD2 (6 bases). The CDR3 is 13 amino acids. Germline V gives CDR1 LNHDA, CDR2 SQIVND (reference sequence). With 5 bases removed from V and 0 bases from J, the gap between germline ends came to 7 bases.

This clone is a singleton in its sample. This chain links TRBV5-4 with TRBJ1-6; D is perhaps TRBD1 (6 bases). The CDR3 spans 14 residues. The germline V gene encodes CDR1 SGHNT and CDR2 YYREEE (reference sequence). V was shortened by 0 bases and J by 8 bases, with 9 bases between the two germline ends. The CDR3 sequence is CASSLGRGDSPLHF. In nucleotides, the CDR3 is TGTGCCAGCAGCTTGGGCAGGGGAGATTCACCCCTCCACTTT.

This clone appeared a single time. The chain employs TRBV19 and TRBJ2-1; D may be TRBD1 (5 bases). The CDR3 totals 17 residues. V lost 3 bases and J 4 bases, leaving 19 bases between the germline ends. Germline assignment: CDR1 LNHDA and CDR2 SQIVND (reference sequence). DNA for the CDR3: TGTGCCAGTAGTATGATTGTGGTCAGGGCGAAATACAATGAGCAGTTCTTC. Its protein product is CASSMIVVRAKYNEQFF.

This chain links TRBV4-2 with TRBJ2-7, with 10 positions matching TRBD1. Losses at the gene ends were 1 base for V and 5 bases for J; bases not matched to a gene: 5. Germline values: CDR1 LGHNA, CDR2 YNFKEQ. The CDR3 contains 15 residues. The CDR3 here is CASSQVGQGVHEQYF. The CDR3 DNA sequence: TGTGCCAGCAGCCAAGTAGGACAGGGGGTCCACGAGCAGTACTTC.